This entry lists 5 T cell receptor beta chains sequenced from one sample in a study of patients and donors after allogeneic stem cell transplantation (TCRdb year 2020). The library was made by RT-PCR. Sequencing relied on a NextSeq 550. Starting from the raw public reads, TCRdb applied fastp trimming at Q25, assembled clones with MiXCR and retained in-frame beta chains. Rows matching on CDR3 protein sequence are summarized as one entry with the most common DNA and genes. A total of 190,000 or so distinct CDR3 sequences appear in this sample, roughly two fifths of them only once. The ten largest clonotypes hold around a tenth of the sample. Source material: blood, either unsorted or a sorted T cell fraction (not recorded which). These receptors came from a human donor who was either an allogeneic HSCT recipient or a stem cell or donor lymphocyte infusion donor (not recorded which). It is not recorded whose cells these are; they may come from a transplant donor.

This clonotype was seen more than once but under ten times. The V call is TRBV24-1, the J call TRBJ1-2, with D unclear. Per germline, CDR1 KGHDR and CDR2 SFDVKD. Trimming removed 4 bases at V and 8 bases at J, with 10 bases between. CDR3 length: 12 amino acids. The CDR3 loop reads CATSDGVGGYTF. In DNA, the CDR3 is TGTGCCACCAGTGACGGCGTGGGAGGCTACACCTTC.

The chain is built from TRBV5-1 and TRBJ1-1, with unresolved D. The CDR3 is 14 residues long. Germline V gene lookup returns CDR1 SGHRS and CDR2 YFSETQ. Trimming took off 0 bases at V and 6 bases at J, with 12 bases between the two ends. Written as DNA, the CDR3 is TGCGCCAGCAGCTTGGTTCGGGGTGGATCTGAAGCTTTCTTT. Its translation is CASSLVRGGSEAFF.

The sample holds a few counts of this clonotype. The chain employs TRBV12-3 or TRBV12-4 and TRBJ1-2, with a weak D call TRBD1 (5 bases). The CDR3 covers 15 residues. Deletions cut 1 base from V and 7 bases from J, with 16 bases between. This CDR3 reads CASSLVASGAPGYTF. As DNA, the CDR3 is TGTGCCAGCAGTTTAGTGGCCAGTGGGGCCCCTGGCTACACCTTC.

The CDR3: CAISERDSVYGYTF. The CDR3 nucleotides read TGTGCCATCAGTGAGCGGGACAGTGTCTATGGCTACACCTTC. The chain carries TRBV10-3 and TRBJ1-2, with 7 positions matching TRBD1. The CDR3 covers 14 residues. V shed 2 bases, J shed 4 bases, and the junction held 4 bases outside the gene matches. The germline CDR1 and CDR2 sequences are ENHRY and SYGVKD.

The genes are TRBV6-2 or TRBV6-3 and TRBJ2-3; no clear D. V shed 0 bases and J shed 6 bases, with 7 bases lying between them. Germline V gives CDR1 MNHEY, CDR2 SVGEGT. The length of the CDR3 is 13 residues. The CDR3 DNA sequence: TGTGCCAGCAGTTACTCAGGGCGGGATACGCAGTATTTT. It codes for CASSYSGRDTQYF.